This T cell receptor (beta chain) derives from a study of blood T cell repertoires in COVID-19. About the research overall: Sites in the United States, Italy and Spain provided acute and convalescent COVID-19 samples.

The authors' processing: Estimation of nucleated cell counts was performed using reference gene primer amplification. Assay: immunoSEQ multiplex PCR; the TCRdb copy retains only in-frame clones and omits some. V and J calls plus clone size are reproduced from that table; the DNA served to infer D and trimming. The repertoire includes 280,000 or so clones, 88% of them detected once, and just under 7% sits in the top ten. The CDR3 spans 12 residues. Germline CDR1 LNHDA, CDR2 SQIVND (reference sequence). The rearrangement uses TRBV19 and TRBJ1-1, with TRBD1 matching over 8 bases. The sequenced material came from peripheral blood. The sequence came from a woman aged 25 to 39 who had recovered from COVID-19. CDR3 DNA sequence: TGTGCAACAACGGACAGGGCTACGTTGGCTTTCTTT. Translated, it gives CATTDRATLAFF.